The 32 T cell receptor beta chains presented below share a single source sample, sequenced in a study of a mutant IDH1 vaccine in newly diagnosed glioma. Time point described: week 47, end of study. It was 300 ug of mutant IDH1 20-mer peptide that made up each vaccine dose, given with topical imiquimod. For these receptors, no antigen is known. The repertoire was sequenced with immunoSEQ multiplex PCR; TCRdb's copy has only in-frame clones and lacks some. This sample has around 50,000 clones, with 84% found just once. Sequencing was performed on PBMCs, taken from a glioma patient whose treatment included an IDH1 peptide vaccine. The receptors were gathered from a woman in her twenties or thirties with glioma. Some clones in this sample may be carry-over from other donors' samples.

This chain uses TRBV13 with TRBJ1-2, with D perhaps matching TRBD1 (6 bases). CDR3 size: 17 residues. CDR1 is PRHDT and CDR2 is FYEKMQ in the germline V gene (reference sequence). Trimming stripped 2 bases from V and 4 bases from J, with 20 bases between. The CDR3 DNA reads TGTGCCAGCAGCTTAAGGACAGCATCCACTACGGGCTATGGCTACACCTTC. It codes for CASSLRTASTTGYGYTF.

This clone showed up just once. The J gene is TRBJ2-2, the V gene TRBV11-3; 7 bases line up with TRBD2. After removal of 3 bases from V and 7 bases from J, the junction contained 14 bases not matched to a gene. The CDR3 sequence is 17 residues long. Looked up from germline, CDR1 is SGHNT and CDR2 is YENEEA. This CDR3 is CASSLSFLAGDFGELFF. CDR3 nucleotides: TGTGCCAGCAGCTTGAGTTTCCTGGCGGGAGATTTCGGGGAGCTGTTTTTT.

Points on this clone: The junction does not match germline at one end; this may be a read error. The chain is built from TRBV7-7 and TRBJ2-2, with 8 bases fitting TRBD2. Germline V gene lookup returns CDR1 SSHAT and CDR2 FNYEAQ (reference sequence). The CDR3 contains 17 residues. The chain's CDR3 is CASSLEPGLANTGELFF. As DNA, the CDR3 is TGTGCTAGCAGCTTAGAGCCCGGACTAGCCAACACCGGGGAGCTGTTTTTT.

This clone was observed once. V and J are TRBV7-3 and TRBJ1-2, with unresolved D. In germline, CDR1 is SGHTA, CDR2 FQGTGA. V shed 3 bases and J shed 7 bases, with 12 bases lying between them. This CDR3 has 13 amino acids. For the CDR3, the DNA is TGTGCCAGCAGCTTTTCTGGTGGGTTTGGCTACACCTTC. It specifies CASSFSGGFGYTF.

CDR3 sequence reads: CASSIGGTGLDSWGPQHF. For the CDR3, the DNA is TGTGCCAGTAGTATAGGCGGGACAGGGCTAGACTCTTGGGGGCCCCAGCATTTT. The gene calls are TRBV19 and TRBJ1-5; the match to TRBD1 covers 9 bases. The CDR3 loop spans 18 amino acids. Trimming removed 1 base from V and 9 bases from J; junction bases left unmatched: 16. Germline lookup yields CDR1 LNHDA and CDR2 SQIVND (reference sequence).

The chain has TRBV13 and TRBJ1-1; possibly TRBD1 for D (6 bases). V was trimmed by 3 bases and J by 3 bases, leaving 8 bases between them. Germline V gene lookup returns CDR1 PRHDT and CDR2 FYEKMQ (reference sequence). The CDR3 is 13 amino acids. The CDR3 loop is CASSLRGDTEAFF. In DNA, the CDR3 is TGTGCCAGCAGCTTGAGGGGGGACACTGAAGCTTTCTTT.

The genes are TRBV2 and TRBJ2-5; D uncertain. This CDR3 has 16 residues. CDR1 and CDR2 (germline): SNHLY, FYNNEI. The ends were cut back, 6 bases at V and 3 bases at J, with 20 bases in the middle. The CDR3 sequence: CASRLGQDGREETQYF. Written as DNA, the CDR3 is TGTGCCAGCAGGCTCGGGCAGGATGGTAGAGAAGAGACCCAGTACTTC.

By its share, this clone is medium-sized (0.01 to 0.1%). The genes are TRBV5-1 and TRBJ1-1, with TRBD1 identical over 7 bases. Per germline, CDR1 SGHRS and CDR2 YFSETQ. The trim removed 1 base at V and 0 bases at J, leaving 3 bases unmatched. This CDR3 has 15 residues. The CDR3 region is CASSLRGQLNTEAFF. The CDR3 nucleotides read TGCGCCAGCAGCTTGCGGGGACAGTTGAACACTGAAGCTTTCTTT.

The chain has TRBV18 and TRBJ1-2; the D gene is possibly TRBD1 (6 bases). V lost 2 bases, J lost 1 base, and 11 bases lay in between. Germline V gene lookup returns CDR1 KGHSH and CDR2 LQKENI. This CDR3 contains 15 residues. The CDR3 region is CASSPWDTFNYGYTF. The CDR3 DNA reads as TGTGCCAGCTCACCATGGGACACCTTTAACTATGGCTACACCTTC.

This sequence joins TRBV2 and TRBJ2-6; D might be TRBD1 (5 bases). Deletions cut 4 bases from V and 2 bases from J, with 15 bases between. Looked up from germline, CDR1 is SNHLY and CDR2 is FYNNEI. This CDR3 is built from 17 residues. CDR3 DNA: TGTGCCAGCAGTGGACAGTCCTCAGTGACTGGGGCCAACGTCCTGACTTTC. This gives the protein CASSGQSSVTGANVLTF.

This chain joins TRBV6-5 and TRBJ2-2; TRBD2 is a possible D gene (6 bases). Trimming took off 7 bases at V and 1 base at J, with 10 bases between the two ends. CDR1 is MNHEY, CDR2 SVGAGI, per germline. This CDR3 spans 14 amino acids. This CDR3 is CASTGGENTGELFF. For the CDR3, the DNA is TGTGCCAGCACCGGCGGGGAGAACACCGGGGAGCTGTTTTTT.

The J gene is TRBJ2-5, the V gene TRBV2; D unclear. The CDR3 loop spans 15 amino acids. Trimming took 3 bases from V and 0 from J, leaving 11 bases between them. Germline-derived CDR1 and CDR2 are SNHLY and FYNNEI. CDR3 sequence (DNA): TGTGCCAGCAGTGATCACAGCGCGTACCAAGAGACCCAGTACTTC. This translates into CASSDHSAYQETQYF.

The genes are TRBV9 and TRBJ2-1, with D possibly TRBD2 on 6 matching bases. The CDR3 contains 13 residues. In germline, CDR1 is SGDLS, CDR2 YYNGEE. The V end was cut by 0 bases, the J end by 7 bases, with 8 bases between. In nucleotides, the CDR3 is TGTGCCAGCAGCGTAGGACGGGAGAATGAGCAGTTCTTC. Its protein is CASSVGRENEQFF.

J is TRBJ2-2 and V is TRBV4-1; 9 bases align to TRBD2. The junction had 10 bases not matched to a gene; V was cut back by 4 bases and J by 4 bases. The CDR3 consists of 17 residues. Germline loops: CDR1 MGHRA, CDR2 YSYEKL. This CDR3 reads CASSPPRSGGVTGELFF. DNA for the CDR3: TGCGCCAGCAGCCCCCCCCGTAGCGGGGGTGTCACCGGGGAGCTGTTTTTT.

The V call is TRBV13, the J call TRBJ2-2; 7 nucleotides line up with TRBD2. Trimming cost V 4 bases and J 1 base; bases outside gene matches: 6. CDR3 size: 16 residues. Per germline, CDR1 PRHDT and CDR2 FYEKMQ (reference sequence). The CDR3 coding sequence is TGTGCCAGCAGCTCGCTTACGGGAGGGAACACCGGGGAGCTGTTTTTT. Translated: CASSSLTGGNTGELFF. The full variable domain, in which reference TRBV13 and TRBJ2-2 provide the parts outside the CDR3, is AAGVIQSPRHLIKEKRETATLKCYPIPRHDTVYWYQQGPGQDPQFLISFYEKMQSDKGSIPDRFSAQQFSDYHSELNMSSLELGDSALYFCASSSLTGGNTGELFFGEGSRLTVL.

The gene calls are TRBV28 and TRBJ2-7; no clear D. Germline V lookup: CDR1 MDHEN, CDR2 SYDVKM. V lost 2 bases to trimming and J lost 1 base, with 9 bases between them. The length of the CDR3 is 14 residues. For the CDR3, the DNA is TGTGCCAGCAGTTTAGGGTATAAGTCCTACGAGCAGTACTTC. Translating gives CASSLGYKSYEQYF.

The chain uses TRBV28 and TRBJ1-2, with 7 bases identical to TRBD1. V lost 3 bases to trimming and J lost 5 bases; unmatched junction nucleotides: 6. CDR1 is MDHEN and CDR2 is SYDVKM in the germline V gene. The CDR3 is made up of 14 amino acids. In nucleotides, the CDR3 is TGTGCCAGCAGTTTGGGACGGGACAGTTATGGCTACACCTTC. Translating it yields CASSLGRDSYGYTF.

V is TRBV5-1 and J is TRBJ1-1, with a tentative D call TRBD1 (5 bases). Germline CDR1 reads SGHRS; CDR2 reads YFSETQ. The length of the CDR3 is 14 residues. V was trimmed by 6 bases and J by 2 bases, leaving 14 bases between them. CDR3 in amino acids: CASTGPGTNTEAFF. In DNA, the CDR3 is TGCGCCAGCACCGGGCCGGGGACCAACACTGAAGCTTTCTTT.

This chain connects TRBV6-6 to TRBJ2-1, with 7 positions matching TRBD1. The CDR3 contains 14 residues. With V trimmed by 5 bases and J by 6 bases, 7 bases remained unmatched. From germline, CDR1 is MNHNY and CDR2 SVGAGI (reference sequence). The CDR3 spells CASSNRDSGNEQFF. DNA of the CDR3: TGTGCCAGCAGTAACCGGGACAGTGGCAATGAGCAGTTCTTC.

This clone was found a few times. The chain couples TRBV9 to TRBJ1-1; no clear D. The CDR3 contains 14 residues. V gave up 0 bases and J gave up 6 bases, with 12 bases separating them. Germline V CDR1 and CDR2: SGDLS, YYNGEE. The CDR3 protein is CASSVAPGNSEAFF. In DNA, the CDR3 is TGTGCCAGCAGCGTAGCACCGGGAAATTCTGAAGCTTTCTTT.

This clone was observed a single time. CDR3 DNA: TGTGCCAGCAGCTTCTACAGGCTGAACACCGGGGAGCTGTTTTTT. Protein sequence: CASSFYRLNTGELFF. The chain couples TRBV5-6 to TRBJ2-2, with D tentatively TRBD1 (5 bases). This CDR3 contains 15 residues. Germline V gene sequence: CDR1 SGHDT, CDR2 YYEEEE. V lost 2 bases, J lost 1 base, and 9 bases lay in between. The full variable domain, in which reference TRBV5-6 and TRBJ2-2 provide the parts outside the CDR3, is DAGVTQSPTHLIKTRGQQVTLRCSPKSGHDTVSWYQQALGQGPQFIFQYYEEEERQRGNFPDRFSGHQFPNYSSELNVNALLLGDSALYLCASSFYRLNTGELFFGEGSRLTVL.

Here the CDR3 DNA reads TGTGCCAGCAGTCCTGGACTAGAGGACTACGAGCAGTACTTC. This translates into CASSPGLEDYEQYF. The chain has TRBV6-5 and TRBJ2-7, with 7 bases matching TRBD2. This CDR3 comprises 14 residues. Looked up from germline, CDR1 is MNHEY and CDR2 is SVGAGI. The V and J ends lost 5 bases and 3 bases, in that order; junction bases with no gene match: 7.

The chain uses TRBV11-2 and TRBJ1-2; tentative D call: TRBD1 (5 bases). This CDR3 region has 13 residues. Trimming left V 1 base short and J 3 bases short, with 6 bases between. The V gene's germline CDR1 is SGHAT and CDR2 FQNNGV. The CDR3 DNA sequence: TGTGCCAGCAGCTTAGCCAGGGACTATGGCTACACCTTC. The encoded protein is CASSLARDYGYTF.

The chain is built from TRBV19 and TRBJ2-5, with 8 bases that match TRBD1. Trimming at V came to 7 bases and at J to 5 bases, leaving 9 bases not matched to a gene. Germline assignment: CDR1 LNHDA and CDR2 SQIVND (reference sequence). This CDR3 is 14 amino acids long. The DNA for the CDR3 is TGTGCCAGTACTACCGGACAGGGCCCGGAGACCCAGTACTTC. Protein product: CASTTGQGPETQYF.

The rearrangement joins TRBV7-2 to TRBJ2-2; TRBD2 is a possible D gene (7 bases). Germline CDR1 reads SGHTA; CDR2 reads FQGNSA. This CDR3 spans 13 amino acids. Trimming pared 3 bases from V and 11 bases from J, leaving 13 bases between. The CDR3 is CASSLGGRGELFF. As DNA, the CDR3 is TGTGCCAGCAGCTTGGGGGGGCGGGGAGAGCTGTTTTTT.

The chain is built from TRBV7-2 and TRBJ2-7, with a weak D call TRBD2 (5 bases). Trimming removed 5 bases at V and 0 bases at J, with 11 bases between. Germline loops: CDR1 SGHTA, CDR2 FQGNSA. The CDR3 contains 14 residues. The CDR3 nucleotides read TGTGCCAGCAGCCTGGCCGGGGACTCCTACGAGCAGTACTTC. Protein: CASSLAGDSYEQYF.

The chain recombines TRBV13 with TRBJ2-1, with TRBD2 identical over 8 bases. V shed 2 bases and J 5 bases; nucleotides not matched to a gene: 5. In germline, CDR1 is PRHDT, CDR2 FYEKMQ (reference sequence). The CDR3 totals 15 residues. CDR3: CASSLSGSGNNEQFF. The CDR3 coding sequence is TGTGCCAGCAGCTTAAGCGGGAGTGGAAACAATGAGCAGTTCTTC.

This clone was detected once. The rearrangement joins TRBV6-4 to TRBJ2-7; the D gene is possibly TRBD1 (6 bases). Trimming pared 5 bases from V and 6 bases from J, leaving 17 bases between. Germline CDR1 is MRHNA and CDR2 is SNTAGT. The CDR3 consists of 14 residues. The CDR3: CASSPDVRGSEQYF. Here the CDR3 DNA reads TGTGCCAGCAGTCCAGACGTTAGGGGGAGCGAGCAGTACTTC.

The chain recombines TRBV27 with TRBJ2-7; D not resolved. Looked up from germline, CDR1 is MNHEY and CDR2 is SMNVEV (reference sequence). Trimming removed 2 bases at V and 2 bases at J, with 16 bases between. The CDR3 extends over 16 amino acids. CDR3 protein: CASSLLGSDGPYEQYF. CDR3 DNA: TGTGCCAGCAGTTTACTGGGGTCAGACGGACCCTACGAGCAGTACTTC.

The CDR3 region is CSVEGLARETQYF. The CDR3 DNA is TGCAGCGTCGAGGGACTAGCGAGGGAGACCCAGTACTTC. The V gene is TRBV29-1, the J gene TRBJ2-5, with 10 nucleotides matching TRBD2. Trimming removed 6 bases from V and 5 bases from J; junction bases left unmatched: 6. Germline V lookup: CDR1 SQVTM, CDR2 ANQGSEA. CDR3 length: 13 residues.

This sequence joins TRBV15 and TRBJ2-1; 7 positions match TRBD1. This CDR3 spans 14 amino acids. The ends lost 5 bases at V and 4 bases at J; junction bases unmatched: 5. Germline loops: CDR1 LNHNV, CDR2 YYDKDF (reference sequence). The CDR3 loop reads CATSAQGEYNEQFF. CDR3 bases: TGTGCCACCAGCGCCCAGGGGGAATACAATGAGCAGTTCTTC.

This clone was recorded only once. J is TRBJ2-7 and V is TRBV7-2; 16 bases match TRBD2. The V segment lost 5 bases and the J segment 4 bases; nucleotides outside the gene matches: 5. Germline V gene sequence: CDR1 SGHTA, CDR2 FQGNSA. CDR3 length equals 16 residues. The CDR3: CASSRGTSGRGYEQYF. Here the CDR3 DNA reads TGTGCCAGCAGCCGAGGGACTAGCGGGAGGGGGTACGAGCAGTACTTC.